These T cell receptor beta chains were read from a single sample in a study of blood T cell repertoires in COVID-19. Clones were sequenced by immunoSEQ multiplex PCR, and TCRdb holds only the in-frame ones, with some missing. The data hold 150,000 to 200,000 clones, with roughly four fifths observed a single time. The sequenced sample consisted of peripheral blood. The receptors were gathered from a man in his fifties or sixties with active or convalescent COVID-19. Each CDR3 is given with its conserved first and last residue. D genes are given only for firm matches. The size entry is marked missing in some rows and otherwise reads once, few, many or a size class.

D gene	clone size	V gene	J gene	CDR3 protein	CDR3 DNA
NA	once	TRBV20-1	TRBJ2-1	CSASGGRAENEQFF	TGCAGTGCTAGTGGCGGCAGGGCGGAAAATGAGCAGTTCTTC
TRBD1	NA	TRBV6-5	TRBJ1-2	CASTVPGGYGYTF	TGTGCCAGCACCGTACCAGGGGGGTATGGCTACACCTTC
NA	NA	TRBV3-1/TRBV3-2	TRBJ1-5	CASSLTGNQPQHF	TGTGCCAGCAGCTTAACAGGGAATCAGCCCCAGCATTTT
NA	NA	TRBV11-2	TRBJ1-2	CASSSLQGDGYTF	TGTGCCAGCAGCTCACTACAGGGCGATGGCTACACCTTC
TRBD1	NA	TRBV14	TRBJ2-7	CASSLQGFGFYEQYF	TGTGCCAGCAGCCTACAGGGGTTTGGGTTCTACGAGCAGTACTTC
TRBD1	NA	TRBV25-1	TRBJ2-5	CASRTGIETQYF	TGTGCCAGCAGGACAGGGATAGAGACCCAGTACTTC
NA	NA	TRBV2	TRBJ1-2	CASKQVNYGYTF	TGTGCCAGCAAGCAGGTTAACTATGGCTACACCTTC
NA	NA	TRBV5-1	TRBJ1-2	CASSPVDFNYGYTF	TGCGCCAGCAGCCCCGTGGACTTTAACTATGGCTACACCTTC
NA	few	TRBV7-8	TRBJ2-1	CASSLWESRKDNEQFF	TGTGCCAGCAGCTTATGGGAGTCGCGGAAGGACAATGAGCAGTTCTTC
TRBD2	NA	TRBV3-1/TRBV3-2	TRBJ2-3	CASSHQALAGGTDTQYF	TGTGCCAGCAGCCATCAGGCTCTAGCGGGAGGAACAGATACGCAGTATTTT
NA	NA	TRBV6-4	TRBJ2-3	CASSAQGKSTDTQYF	TGTGCCAGCAGCGCCCAGGGGAAGAGCACAGATACGCAGTATTTT
TRBD1	NA	TRBV19	TRBJ2-5	CASSSRDSLYQETQYF	TGTGCCAGTAGTTCCCGGGACAGCCTGTACCAAGAGACCCAGTACTTC
TRBD1	NA	TRBV5-1	TRBJ1-5	CASKIGTESHQPQHF	TGCGCCAGCAAGATAGGGACAGAATCTCATCAGCCCCAGCATTTT
NA	NA	TRBV5-6	TRBJ2-3	CASSVPAGLLTGTQYF	TGTGCCAGCAGCGTCCCCGCGGGACTCCTCACGGGGACGCAGTATTTT
NA	NA	TRBV19	TRBJ1-5	CASSRTDRQPQHF	TGTGCCAGTAGTCGGACAGATCGGCAGCCCCAGCATTTT
TRBD1	NA	TRBV5-5	TRBJ1-2	CASSSEGQGYGYTF	TGTGCCAGCAGCTCCGAAGGACAGGGGTATGGCTACACCTTC
NA	few	TRBV28	TRBJ1-2	CASSLEGGIYGYTF	TGTGCCAGCAGTTTAGAGGGGGGGATCTATGGCTACACCTTC
NA	NA	TRBV28	TRBJ2-1	CASSSSQVHNEQFF	TGTGCCAGCAGTTCGAGCCAAGTCCACAATGAGCAGTTCTTC
NA	NA	TRBV19	TRBJ1-5	CASSMRGGGQPQHF	TGTGCCAGTAGTATGAGGGGGGGCGGTCAGCCCCAGCATTTT
TRBD2	NA	TRBV2	TRBJ2-1	CASRGTSGGHNEQFF	TGTGCCAGCAGGGGAACTAGCGGGGGTCACAATGAGCAGTTCTTC
NA	NA	TRBV6-5	TRBJ2-3	CASSYVGGLRDTQYF	TGTGCCAGCAGTTACGTCGGGGGTTTGAGGGATACGCAGTATTTT
NA	NA	TRBV10-2	TRBJ2-1	CASRDQGTHNEQFF	TGCGCCAGCAGGGACCAGGGGACCCACAATGAGCAGTTCTTC
NA	NA	TRBV27	TRBJ2-2	CASSTGPNTGELFF	TGTGCCAGCAGTACAGGACCGAACACCGGGGAGCTGTTTTTT
NA	NA	TRBV7-9	TRBJ1-2	CASSLAGDWGYTF	TGTGCCAGCAGCTTAGCCGGGGATTGGGGCTACACCTTC
NA	NA	TRBV28	TRBJ2-7	CASSPRRGMEVYEQYF	TGTGCCAGCAGTCCCCGACGGGGGATGGAGGTGTACGAGCAGTACTTC